This record covers a single T cell receptor (beta chain). What it binds is not known. CDR3 size: 15 residues. Per the germline V gene, CDR1 is WSHSY and CDR2 is SAAADI. The trim removed 1 base at V and 5 bases at J, leaving 6 bases unmatched. The entry originates in a study of cytomegalovirus exposure and HLA in healthy donors. The donors (healthy individuals) were bone marrow donors. This PCR relied on a set of 60 Vbeta primers and 13 Jbeta primers. Sequencing used immunoSEQ multiplex PCR; TCRdb keeps in-frame clones, though not all of them. The sample has 80,000 to 95,000 clones; just under 85% are singletons. The study's findings and limits: A later analysis linked a missense DCLRE1C variant to TCR beta V- and J-gene trimming. Follow-up analysis seemed to connect common viral pathogens with several of the most significant clusters identified. Prior analysis indicated that the majority of TCR beta V segments exhibited productivity approximately 90% or approximately 30% of the time.

The V and J genes are TRBV10-2 and TRBJ1-2; 8 bases are shared with TRBD1. The sequencing sample was made of PBMCs. This sequence originates from a woman between 18 and 29 years old in good health and CMV-seropositive. In nucleotides, the CDR3 is TGCGCCAGCAGTGAGTTTAACCAGGGGGCGTATGGCTACACCTTC. It yields the protein CASSEFNQGAYGYTF.